The source of this T cell receptor (beta chain) is a study of T cell repertoires in cytomegalovirus infection. In its sample, this clonotype was seen many times. Its antigen is unknown. MiXCR was run by TCRdb on the reads, yielding one entry per CDR3 protein. The sample lists about 920,000 distinct CDR3 sequences, under 40% seen once, with 13% in the top ten. V was shortened by 8 bases and J by 4 bases, with 15 bases between the two germline ends. Germline V gene lookup returns CDR1 MNHEY and CDR2 SVGEGT. The CDR3 is made up of 14 amino acids. The V call is TRBV6-2 or TRBV6-3, the J call TRBJ1-5, with TRBD1 as a possible D gene (5 bases). The source was cultured CD8+ T cells from PBMCs, collected from culture after CMV antigen stimulation. The sequence came from a human donor in good health (CMV status not recorded). Some clones in this sample may be carry-over from other donors' samples. CDR3 sequence reads: CASDTRGVNQPQHF. The CDR3 coding sequence is TGTGCCAGCGACACCCGAGGGGTGAATCAGCCCCAGCATTTT.